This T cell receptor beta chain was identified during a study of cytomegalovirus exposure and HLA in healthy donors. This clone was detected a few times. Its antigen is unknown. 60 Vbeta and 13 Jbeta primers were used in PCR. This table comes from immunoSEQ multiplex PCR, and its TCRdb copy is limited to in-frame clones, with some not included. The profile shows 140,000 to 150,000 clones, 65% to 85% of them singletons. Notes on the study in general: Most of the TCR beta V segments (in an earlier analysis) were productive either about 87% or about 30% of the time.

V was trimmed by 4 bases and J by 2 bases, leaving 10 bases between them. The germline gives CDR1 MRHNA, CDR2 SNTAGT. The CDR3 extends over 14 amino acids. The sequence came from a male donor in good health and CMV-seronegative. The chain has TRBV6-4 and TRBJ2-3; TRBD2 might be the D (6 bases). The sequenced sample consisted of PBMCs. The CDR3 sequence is CASSGLELTDTQYF. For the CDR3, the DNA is TGTGCCAGCAGTGGACTAGAGCTCACAGATACGCAGTATTTT.